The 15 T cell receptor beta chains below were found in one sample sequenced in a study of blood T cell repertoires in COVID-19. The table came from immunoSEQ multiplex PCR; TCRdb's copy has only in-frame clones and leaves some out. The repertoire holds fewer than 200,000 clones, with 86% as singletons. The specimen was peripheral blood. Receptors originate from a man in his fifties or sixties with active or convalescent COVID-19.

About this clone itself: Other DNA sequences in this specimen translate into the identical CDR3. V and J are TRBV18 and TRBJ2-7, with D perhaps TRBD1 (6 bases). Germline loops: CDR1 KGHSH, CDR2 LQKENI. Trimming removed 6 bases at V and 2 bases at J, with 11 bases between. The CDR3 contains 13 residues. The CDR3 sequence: CASSPGQTYEQYF. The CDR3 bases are TGTGCCAGCTCCCCGGGACAAACCTACGAGCAGTACTTC. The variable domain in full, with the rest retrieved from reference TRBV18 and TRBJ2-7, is NAGVMQNPRHLVRRRGQEARLRCSPMKGHSHVYWYRQLPEEGLKFMVYLQKENIIDESGMPKERFSAEFPKEGPSILRIQQVVRGDSAAYFCASSPGQTYEQYFGPGTRLTVT.

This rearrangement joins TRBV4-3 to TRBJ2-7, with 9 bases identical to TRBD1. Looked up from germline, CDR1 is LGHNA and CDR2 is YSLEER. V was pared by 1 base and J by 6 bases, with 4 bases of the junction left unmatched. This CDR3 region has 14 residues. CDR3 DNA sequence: TGCGCCAGCAGCCAAGGGGGACAGGGCAGCGAGCAGTACTTC. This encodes CASSQGGQGSEQYF.

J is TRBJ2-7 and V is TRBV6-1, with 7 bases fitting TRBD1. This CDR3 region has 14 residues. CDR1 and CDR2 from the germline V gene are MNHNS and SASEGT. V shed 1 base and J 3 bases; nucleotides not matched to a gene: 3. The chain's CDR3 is CASSEEGDSYEQYF. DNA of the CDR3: TGTGCCAGCAGTGAAGAGGGGGACAGCTACGAGCAGTACTTC.

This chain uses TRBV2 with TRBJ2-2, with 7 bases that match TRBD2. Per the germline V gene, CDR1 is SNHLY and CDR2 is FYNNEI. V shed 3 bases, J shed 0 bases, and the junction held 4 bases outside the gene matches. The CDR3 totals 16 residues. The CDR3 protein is CASSELAEANTGELFF. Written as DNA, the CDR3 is TGTGCCAGCAGTGAGCTAGCGGAGGCGAACACCGGGGAGCTGTTTTTT.

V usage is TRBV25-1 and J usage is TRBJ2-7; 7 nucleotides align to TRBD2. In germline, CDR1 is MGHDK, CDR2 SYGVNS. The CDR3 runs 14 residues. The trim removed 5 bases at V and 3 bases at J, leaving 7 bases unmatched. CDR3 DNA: TGTGCCAGCAGTCAAACCGGGGAGGGCTACGAGCAGTACTTC. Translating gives CASSQTGEGYEQYF.

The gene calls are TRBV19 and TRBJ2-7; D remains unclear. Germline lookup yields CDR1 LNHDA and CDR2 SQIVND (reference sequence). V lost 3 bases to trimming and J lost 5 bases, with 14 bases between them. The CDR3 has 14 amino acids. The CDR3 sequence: CASSITTTPDEQYF. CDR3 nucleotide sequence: TGTGCCAGTAGTATCACAACTACCCCCGACGAGCAGTACTTC.

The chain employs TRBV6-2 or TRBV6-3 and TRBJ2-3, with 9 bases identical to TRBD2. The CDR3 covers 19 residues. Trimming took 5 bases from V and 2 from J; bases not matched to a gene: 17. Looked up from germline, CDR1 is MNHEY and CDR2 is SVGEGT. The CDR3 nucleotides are TGTGCCAGCAGTCCCCTTCCCCGGGCTAGCGGGGAAGTCACAGATACGCAGTATTTT. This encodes CASSPLPRASGEVTDTQYF.

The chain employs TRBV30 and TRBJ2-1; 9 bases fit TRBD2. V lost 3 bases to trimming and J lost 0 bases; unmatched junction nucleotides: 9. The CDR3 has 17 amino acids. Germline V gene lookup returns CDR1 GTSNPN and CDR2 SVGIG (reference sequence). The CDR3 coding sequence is TGTGCCTGGAGGGATAAAAAAGCGGGAGGCTCCTACAATGAGCAGTTCTTC. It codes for CAWRDKKAGGSYNEQFF.

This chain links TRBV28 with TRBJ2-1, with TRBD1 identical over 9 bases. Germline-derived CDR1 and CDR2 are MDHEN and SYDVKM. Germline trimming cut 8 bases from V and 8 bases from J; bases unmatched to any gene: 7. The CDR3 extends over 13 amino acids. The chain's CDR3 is CASDRGYWDEQFF. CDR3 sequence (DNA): TGTGCCAGCGACAGGGGGTATTGGGATGAGCAGTTCTTC.

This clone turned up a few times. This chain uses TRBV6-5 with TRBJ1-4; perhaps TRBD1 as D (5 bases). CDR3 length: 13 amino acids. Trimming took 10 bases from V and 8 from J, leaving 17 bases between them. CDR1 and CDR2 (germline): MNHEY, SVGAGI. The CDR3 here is CATRQYNAEKLFF. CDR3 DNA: TGTGCCACCAGACAGTACAATGCGGAAAAACTGTTTTTT.

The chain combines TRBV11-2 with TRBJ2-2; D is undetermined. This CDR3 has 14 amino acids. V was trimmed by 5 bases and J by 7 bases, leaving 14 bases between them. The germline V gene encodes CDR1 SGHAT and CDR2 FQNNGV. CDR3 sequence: CASSPVLAGGELFF. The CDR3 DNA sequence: TGTGCCAGCAGCCCCGTTCTGGCAGGCGGGGAGCTGTTTTTT.

The CDR3 nucleotides read TGTGCCAGCACCCGGGGAAACACTGAAGCTTTCTTT. The encoded protein is CASTRGNTEAFF. The chain uses TRBV3-1 (or the pseudogene TRBV3-2) and TRBJ1-1; D is ambiguous. Deletions cut 7 bases from V and 2 bases from J, with 8 bases between. In germline, CDR1 is LGHDT, CDR2 YNNKEL (reference sequence). The CDR3 loop spans 12 amino acids.

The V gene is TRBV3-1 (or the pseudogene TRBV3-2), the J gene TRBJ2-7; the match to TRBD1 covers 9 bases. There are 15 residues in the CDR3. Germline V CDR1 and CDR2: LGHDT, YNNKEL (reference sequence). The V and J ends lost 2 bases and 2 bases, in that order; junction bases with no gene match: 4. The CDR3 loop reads CASSQLTGGAYEQYF. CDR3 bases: TGTGCCAGCAGCCAATTAACAGGGGGCGCCTACGAGCAGTACTTC.

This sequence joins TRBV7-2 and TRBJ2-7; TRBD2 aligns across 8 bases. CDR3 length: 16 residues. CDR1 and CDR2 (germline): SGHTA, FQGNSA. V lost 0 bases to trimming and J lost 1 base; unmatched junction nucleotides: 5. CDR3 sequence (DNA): TGTGCCAGCAGCTTAGCTAGCGGGAAGGGATCCTACGAGCAGTACTTC. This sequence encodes CASSLASGKGSYEQYF.

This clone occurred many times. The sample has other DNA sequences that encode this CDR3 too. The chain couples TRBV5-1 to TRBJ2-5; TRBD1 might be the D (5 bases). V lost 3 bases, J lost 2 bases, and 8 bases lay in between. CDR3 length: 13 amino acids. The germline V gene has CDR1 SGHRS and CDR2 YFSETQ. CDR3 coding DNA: TGCGCCAGCAGCTCAGGGATTCAAGAGACCCAGTACTTC. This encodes CASSSGIQETQYF.